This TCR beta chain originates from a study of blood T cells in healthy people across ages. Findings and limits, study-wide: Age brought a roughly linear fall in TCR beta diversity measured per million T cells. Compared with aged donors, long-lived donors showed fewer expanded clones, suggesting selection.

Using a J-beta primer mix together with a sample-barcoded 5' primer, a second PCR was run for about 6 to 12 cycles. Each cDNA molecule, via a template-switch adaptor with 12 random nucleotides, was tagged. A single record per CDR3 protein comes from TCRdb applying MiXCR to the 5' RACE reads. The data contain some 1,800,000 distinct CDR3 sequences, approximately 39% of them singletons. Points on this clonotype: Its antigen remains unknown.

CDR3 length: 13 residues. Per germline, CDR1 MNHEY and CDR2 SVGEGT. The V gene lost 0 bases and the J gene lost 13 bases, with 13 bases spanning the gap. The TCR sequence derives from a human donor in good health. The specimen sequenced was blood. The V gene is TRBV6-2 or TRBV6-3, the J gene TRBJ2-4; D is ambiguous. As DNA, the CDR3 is TGTGCCAGCAGTTACTCAAACCGAGTACAGCAGTACTTC. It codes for CASSYSNRVQQYF.